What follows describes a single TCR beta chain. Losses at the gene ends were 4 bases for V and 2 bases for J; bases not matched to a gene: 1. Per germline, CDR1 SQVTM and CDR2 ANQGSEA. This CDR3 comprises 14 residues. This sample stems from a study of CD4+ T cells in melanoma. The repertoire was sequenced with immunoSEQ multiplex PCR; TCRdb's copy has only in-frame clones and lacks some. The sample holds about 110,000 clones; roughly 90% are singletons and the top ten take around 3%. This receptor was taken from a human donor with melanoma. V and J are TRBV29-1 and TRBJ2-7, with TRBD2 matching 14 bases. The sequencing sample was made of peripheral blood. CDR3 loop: CSVATSGGAYEQYF. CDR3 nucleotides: TGCAGCGTTGCGACTAGCGGGGGGGCCTACGAGCAGTACTTC.